Sequencing of this T cell receptor (beta chain) was carried out in a study of glioma-infiltrating T cells after dendritic cell vaccination. Study as a whole: Patients received autologous tumor lysate-pulsed dendritic cell vaccination between about 2002 and 2013.

Input was about 2 ug genomic DNA, or all available if less. The PCR used 60 V beta and 13 J beta primers. Assay: immunoSEQ multiplex PCR; the TCRdb copy retains only in-frame clones and omits some. Here the sample spans around 100,000 clones, around four fifths being singletons. Time point defined: after dendritic cell vaccination, including at tumor progression/relapse. No glioblastoma patient carried an isocitrate dehydrogenase mutation. This CDR3 comprises 17 residues. The ends were cut back, 0 bases at V and 2 bases at J, with 13 bases in the middle. CDR1 and CDR2 (germline): LNHNV, YYDKDF (reference sequence).

The receptor was isolated from a human donor with glioblastoma. The V and J genes are TRBV15 and TRBJ2-2; perhaps TRBD1 as D (6 bases). The sample in question was blood, obtained after dendritic cell vaccination. The CDR3 region has the DNA TGTGCCACCAGCAGAGATAACCAGGGGATTAACACCGGGGAGCTGTTTTTT. Its protein product is CATSRDNQGINTGELFF.